These 30 T cell receptor beta chains were all obtained from the same sample, sequenced in a study of identical twins. From the 5' RACE reads, TCRdb called clonotypes with MiXCR, one entry per CDR3 protein. The sample lists around 1.7 million distinct CDR3 sequences; around 33% were seen once. The sample was cord blood. Receptor source: a newborn girl in good health.

V and J are TRBV6-1 and TRBJ1-6, with D uncertain. CDR1 and CDR2 (germline): MNHNS, SASEGT. V was cut by 1 base and J by 8 bases, with 12 bases left in between. The CDR3 extends over 15 amino acids. The CDR3 reads CASSEGPTRYSPLHF. CDR3 bases: TGTGCCAGCAGTGAAGGACCGACTCGTTATTCACCCCTCCACTTT.

This chain joins TRBV20-1 and TRBJ2-3; 9 positions agree with TRBD1. The CDR3 runs to 14 residues. CDR1 DFQATT and CDR2 SNEGSKA come from the germline V gene (reference sequence). The trim removed 5 bases at V and 3 bases at J, leaving 6 bases unmatched. The CDR3 nucleotides read TGCAGTGCTCCTGGACAGGGGTTGACAGATACGCAGTATTTT. Its protein product is CSAPGQGLTDTQYF.

This clonotype was counted between two and nine times. The genes are TRBV6-2 or TRBV6-3 and TRBJ2-5; D is unclear. The CDR3 is 14 residues long. Per germline, CDR1 MNHEY and CDR2 SVGEGT. V was clipped by 6 bases and J by 0 bases, with 11 bases between them. Written as DNA, the CDR3 is TGTGCCAGCAGACCCAGGACGTACCAAGAGACCCAGTACTTC. This codes for CASRPRTYQETQYF.

The chain couples TRBV6-5 to TRBJ1-1, with a possible D match to TRBD1 (5 bases). Germline V gene data show CDR1 as MNHEY and CDR2 as SVGAGI. V gave up 7 bases and J gave up 8 bases, with 17 bases separating them. There are 13 residues in the CDR3. CDR3 sequence: CASTIGAAQEAFF. Written as DNA, the CDR3 is TGTGCCAGCACAATCGGGGCGGCCCAAGAAGCTTTCTTT.

This clonotype appeared a single time. V is TRBV7-2 and J is TRBJ2-1, with 12 bases aligning to TRBD2. The CDR3 is 16 amino acids. Looked up from germline, CDR1 is SGHTA and CDR2 is FQGNSA. V lost 1 base, J lost 8 bases, and 6 bases stayed unmatched. CDR3 bases: TGTGCCAGCAGCTTAGGGCCTAGCGGGAGGGGTGATGAGCAGTTCTTC. Residues: CASSLGPSGRGDEQFF.

The chain employs TRBV5-6 and TRBJ1-3; 9 bases are shared with TRBD1. The CDR3 consists of 15 residues. From germline, CDR1 is SGHDT and CDR2 YYEEEE. V lost 3 bases to trimming and J lost 2 bases; unmatched junction nucleotides: 3. Here the CDR3 DNA reads TGTGCCAGCAGCTCACAGGGGGCAACTGGAAACACCATATATTTT. It yields the protein CASSSQGATGNTIYF.

The rearrangement links TRBV14 to TRBJ2-1; D not resolved. Per the germline V gene, CDR1 is SGHDN and CDR2 is FVKESK. The CDR3 sequence is 14 residues long. The V end was cut by 4 bases, the J end by 2 bases, with 9 bases between. In DNA form, the CDR3 reads TGTGCCAGCAGCCCTACAAGGACCTACAATGAGCAGTTCTTC. This translates into CASSPTRTYNEQFF. Complete variable domain (other parts from reference TRBV14 and TRBJ2-1): EAGVTQFPSHSVIEKGQTVTLRCDPISGHDNLYWYRRVMGKEIKFLLHFVKESKQDESGMPNNRFLAERTGGTYSTLKVQPAELEDSGVYFCASSPTRTYNEQFFGPGTRLTVL.

The chain has TRBV4-2 and TRBJ2-1; D call uncertain. The CDR3 is 16 amino acids. Germline V gives CDR1 LGHNA, CDR2 YNFKEQ. V was trimmed by 0 bases and J by 7 bases, leaving 16 bases between them. The CDR3 sequence: CASSQDLADRRNEQFF. The CDR3 DNA reads as TGTGCCAGCAGCCAAGATTTGGCAGACCGTCGTAATGAGCAGTTCTTC.

Many counts were recorded for this clonotype. The chain joins TRBV28 to TRBJ1-2; 7 nucleotides match TRBD1. Germline V CDR1 and CDR2: MDHEN, SYDVKM. The V and J ends lost 6 bases and 4 bases, in that order; junction bases with no gene match: 5. This CDR3 has 13 amino acids. The DNA of the CDR3 is TGTGCCAGCAGGACGGGACAGCCCTATGGCTACACCTTC. Its translation: CASRTGQPYGYTF.

In regard to this clonotype: The germline gene is not matched at one end of the junction; a read error may be the cause. The chain couples TRBV27 to TRBJ1-4; TRBD1 agrees at 8 bases. CDR1 MNHEY and CDR2 SMNVEV come from the germline V gene (reference sequence). This CDR3 region has 15 residues. The CDR3 DNA follows: TGTGCCAGCAGTTTATACAGGGGGGATAATGAAGAACTGTTTTTT. It codes for CASSLYRGDNEELFF.

This clonotype turned up a few times. A read error is possible here, since a much larger clone lies one base away. The chain uses TRBV6-1 and TRBJ1-5; no firm D call. The CDR3 has 11 amino acids. Germline-derived CDR1 and CDR2 are MNHNS and SASEGT. The ends were cut back, 2 bases at V and 6 bases at J, with 2 bases in the middle. The CDR3 reads CASSESQPQHF. CDR3 coding DNA: TGTGCCAGCAGTGAAAGTCAGCCCCAGCATTTT.

This clonotype was picked up a small number of times. The chain carries TRBV28 and TRBJ2-1; 14 bases agree with TRBD2. This CDR3 is 23 amino acids long. Germline CDR1 and CDR2: MDHEN and SYDVKM. The trim removed 2 bases at V and 3 bases at J, leaving 21 bases unmatched. The CDR3 loop reads CASSLTPRWGTSGSKDYYNEQFF. In DNA, the CDR3 is TGTGCCAGCAGTTTAACCCCGCGATGGGGGACTAGCGGGAGTAAGGACTACTACAATGAGCAGTTCTTC.

This clonotype was seen a single time. The chain has TRBV7-8 and TRBJ2-4; TRBD2 agrees at 11 bases. The trim removed 0 bases at V and 0 bases at J, leaving 4 bases unmatched. CDR3 length: 18 amino acids. CDR1 and CDR2 (germline): SGHVS, FQNEAQ. CDR3 bases: TGTGCCAGCAGCTTAGCGCGTCTAGCGGGGGGAGCCAAAAACATTCAGTACTTC. Amino acid sequence: CASSLARLAGGAKNIQYF.

This clonotype was counted only a few times. The rearrangement joins TRBV28 to TRBJ1-4; maybe TRBD1 (6 bases). The CDR3 totals 17 residues. V was clipped by 3 bases and J by 8 bases, with 22 bases between them. Germline-derived CDR1 and CDR2 are MDHEN and SYDVKM. CDR3 region: CASSFRPRRGASEKLFF. Written as DNA, the CDR3 is TGTGCCAGCAGTTTCCGTCCGCGCAGGGGAGCTTCCGAAAAACTGTTTTTT.

This clonotype has a single count. The rearrangement uses TRBV10-3 and TRBJ2-3; 7 bases are a match to TRBD2. The CDR3 spans 15 residues. Germline lookup yields CDR1 ENHRY and CDR2 SYGVKD. V dropped 2 bases and J dropped 7; count of bases not matched to a gene: 9. The CDR3 spells CAISEPGGGDYTQYF. As DNA, the CDR3 is TGTGCCATCAGTGAGCCCGGGGGAGGGGACTATACGCAGTATTTT.

This clonotype was detected a few times. The chain couples TRBV20-1 to TRBJ2-1; no clear D gene. V lost 3 bases to trimming and J lost 8 bases, with 11 bases between them. The CDR3 covers 12 residues. Germline CDR1 DFQATT, CDR2 SNEGSKA (reference sequence). CDR3 sequence: CSASILGDEQFF. CDR3 bases: TGCAGTGCTAGCATTCTGGGCGATGAGCAGTTCTTC.

In this sample, this clonotype turned up a few times. The CDR3, as DNA: TGCGCCAGCAGCCAAGTCGCGCTTCGGGACAGAGAACAAGAGACCCAGTACTTC. As protein: CASSQVALRDREQETQYF. The chain joins TRBV4-1 to TRBJ2-5; TRBD1 agrees at 7 bases. The V gene's germline CDR1 is MGHRA and CDR2 YSYEKL. This CDR3 comprises 18 residues. The V and J ends lost 1 base and 2 bases, in that order; junction bases with no gene match: 13.

This sequence joins TRBV3-1 and TRBJ2-4; 8 nucleotides align to TRBD1. Germline CDR1 LGHDT, CDR2 YNNKEL (reference sequence). This CDR3 has 17 amino acids. With V trimmed by 1 base and J by 6 bases, 11 bases remained unmatched. CDR3: CASSQAYRGAGRNIQYF. The CDR3 coding sequence is TGTGCCAGCAGCCAAGCCTACAGGGGGGCCGGGAGAAACATTCAGTACTTC.

This chain joins TRBV7-9 and TRBJ1-2; 7 nucleotides line up with TRBD1. The germline gives CDR1 SEHNR, CDR2 FQNEAQ (reference sequence). This CDR3 comprises 17 residues. The V segment lost 4 bases and the J segment 3 bases; nucleotides outside the gene matches: 14. CDR3 loop: CASSSFRDSPPYYGYTF. CDR3 nucleotides: TGTGCCAGCAGCTCCTTCCGGGACAGCCCTCCGTACTATGGCTACACCTTC.

The chain employs TRBV12-3 or TRBV12-4 and TRBJ1-2; weak D call: TRBD1 (5 bases). The CDR3 is 14 residues long. The V gene lost 3 bases and the J gene lost 2 bases, with 10 bases spanning the gap. The CDR3 DNA reads as TGTGCCAGCAGTTTCAGGGTCTGGAACTATGGCTACACCTTC. Encoded protein: CASSFRVWNYGYTF.

The rearrangement joins TRBV4-2 to TRBJ1-1; tentative D call: TRBD1 (6 bases). The CDR3 runs to 15 residues. V shed 1 base and J shed 7 bases, with 16 bases lying between them. Germline loops: CDR1 LGHNA, CDR2 YNFKEQ. For the CDR3, the DNA is TGTGCCAGCAGCCAAGCAGGCCTTAGGGGGGGTGAAGCTTTCTTT. Translated, it gives CASSQAGLRGGEAFF.

This clonotype came up a few times. The V gene is TRBV20-1, the J gene TRBJ2-3, with TRBD2 identical over 7 bases. This CDR3 region has 13 residues. Germline CDR1 and CDR2: DFQATT and SNEGSKA (reference sequence). The V and J ends lost 6 bases and 1 base, in that order; junction bases with no gene match: 4. CDR3 amino acids: CSARDYGTDTQYF. The DNA of the CDR3 is TGCAGTGCCCGGGACTACGGCACAGATACGCAGTATTTT.

J is TRBJ1-5 and V is TRBV28; D gene ambiguous. Trimming removed 3 bases from V and 7 bases from J, with 16 bases in between. This CDR3 contains 15 residues. Germline V lookup: CDR1 MDHEN, CDR2 SYDVKM. The CDR3 sequence is CASSLAKGVEQPQHF. DNA of the CDR3: TGTGCCAGCAGTTTGGCGAAGGGTGTAGAGCAGCCCCAGCATTTT.

This clonotype has only one observation. V and J are TRBV5-1 and TRBJ2-1; TRBD2 matches 11 bases. Per germline, CDR1 SGHRS and CDR2 YFSETQ. Germline trimming cut 8 bases from V and 0 bases from J; bases unmatched to any gene: 22. The CDR3 is 21 residues long. The DNA of the CDR3 is TGCGCCAGTGAGGGGCTAGCGGGGGGCCACGAAATTATGAGCTCCTACAATGAGCAGTTCTTC. The encoded protein is CASEGLAGGHEIMSSYNEQFF.

This clonotype has more than one count but fewer than ten. The chain combines TRBV7-9 with TRBJ2-1; 8 bases line up with TRBD1. Germline CDR1 and CDR2: SEHNR and FQNEAQ (reference sequence). CDR3 length: 15 residues. V shed 3 bases, J shed 6 bases, and the junction held 7 bases outside the gene matches. The CDR3 sequence is CASSLTGVFGNEQFF. The CDR3 DNA sequence: TGTGCCAGCAGCTTGACAGGGGTCTTTGGCAATGAGCAGTTCTTC.

The chain carries TRBV6-6 and TRBJ2-1, with D tentatively TRBD2 (7 bases). The V end lost 4 bases, the J end lost 0 bases, and 10 bases lay between the germline ends. CDR3 length: 15 amino acids. CDR1 and CDR2 from the germline V gene are MNHNY and SVGAGI (reference sequence). The CDR3 is CASSSGGHSYNEQFF. CDR3 bases: TGTGCCAGCAGTTCCGGGGGGCACTCCTACAATGAGCAGTTCTTC.

This clonotype was found many times. V gene TRBV5-1 combines with J gene TRBJ2-1; no definite D call. Germline V CDR1 and CDR2: SGHRS, YFSETQ. V lost 2 bases and J 3 bases, leaving 6 bases between the germline ends. CDR3 size: 13 residues. The CDR3 DNA sequence: TGCGCCAGCAGCTTCCTCGACTACAATGAGCAGTTCTTC. Translating it yields CASSFLDYNEQFF.

The chain couples TRBV4-2 to TRBJ1-5, with a possible D match to TRBD1 (6 bases). CDR1 and CDR2 (germline): LGHNA, YNFKEQ. CDR3 length: 13 amino acids. V was pared by 3 bases and J by 5 bases, with 8 bases between. This CDR3 is CASSHHRDQPQHF. The CDR3, as DNA: TGTGCCAGCAGCCATCACAGGGATCAGCCCCAGCATTTT.

The V call is TRBV28, the J call TRBJ1-5; D gene ambiguous. The CDR3 consists of 15 residues. Germline V lookup: CDR1 MDHEN, CDR2 SYDVKM. Trimming removed 6 bases at V and 5 bases at J, with 17 bases between. CDR3 sequence: CASRGIYSFYQPQHF. In nucleotides, the CDR3 is TGTGCCAGCAGGGGGATTTACTCCTTCTATCAGCCCCAGCATTTT. The full variable domain, with the rest looked up from reference TRBV28 and TRBJ1-5, is DVKVTQSSRYLVKRTGEKVFLECVQDMDHENMFWYRQDPGLGLRLIYFSYDVKMKEKGDIPEGYSVSREKKERFSLILESASTNQTSMYLCASRGIYSFYQPQHFGDGTRLSIL.

CDR3 loop: CATSRTSGGGETQYF. CDR3 in DNA: TGTGCCACCAGTAGGACTAGCGGGGGAGGGGAGACCCAGTACTTC. The chain recombines TRBV15 with TRBJ2-7; 13 positions agree with TRBD2. The end of the DNA fits TRBJ2-5 better, so the J call may be wrong. CDR1 and CDR2 (germline): LNHNV, YYDKDF (reference sequence). The CDR3 loop spans 15 amino acids.